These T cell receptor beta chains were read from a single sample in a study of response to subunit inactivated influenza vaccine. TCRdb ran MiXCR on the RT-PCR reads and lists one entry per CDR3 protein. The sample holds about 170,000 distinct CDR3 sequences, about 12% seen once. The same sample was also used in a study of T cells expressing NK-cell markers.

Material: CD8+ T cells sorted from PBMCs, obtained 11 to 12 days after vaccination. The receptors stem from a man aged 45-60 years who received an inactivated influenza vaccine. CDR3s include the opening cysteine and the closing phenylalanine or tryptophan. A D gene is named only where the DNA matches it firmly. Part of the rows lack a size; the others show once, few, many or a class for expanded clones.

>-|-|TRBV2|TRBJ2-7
TGTGCCAGCCACCGCGTGGGGTCGTCATCCTACGAGCAGTACTTC
CASHRVGSSSYEQYF
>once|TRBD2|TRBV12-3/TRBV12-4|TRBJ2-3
TGTGCCTTCTGTTCCGGGACTAGCGGGTATGAGTCTACAGATACGCAGTATTTT
CAFCSGTSGYESTDTQYF
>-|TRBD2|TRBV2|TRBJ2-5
TGTGCCAGCAGTGAGGGGCGGGAGCGCCGTGAGACCCAGTACTTC
CASSEGRERRETQYF
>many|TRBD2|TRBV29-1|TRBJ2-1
TGCAGCGTAAGCCCGGGACTAGCGGGACTCGAGCAGTTCTTC
CSVSPGLAGLEQFF
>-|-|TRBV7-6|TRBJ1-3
TGTGCCAGCAGCCCAAGCTTATTCTCTGGAAACACCATATATTTT
CASSPSLFSGNTIYF
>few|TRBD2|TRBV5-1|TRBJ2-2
TGCGCCAGCAGCTTCGGGACTAGCGACACCGGGGAGCTGTTTTTT
CASSFGTSDTGELFF
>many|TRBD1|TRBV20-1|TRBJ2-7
TGCAGTGCTAGGGACCGGACAGGGGGCCCATCCGAGCAGTACTTC
CSARDRTGGPSEQYF
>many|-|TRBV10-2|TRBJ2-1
TGCGCCAGCAGTGAGTACGGGATTGGCGGGAATGAGCAGTTCTTC
CASSEYGIGGNEQFF
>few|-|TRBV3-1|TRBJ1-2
TGTGCCAGCAGCCAAGATAAAGGAGGTCGTAGAGGCTACACCTTC
CASSQDKGGRRGYTF
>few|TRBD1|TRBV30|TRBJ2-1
TGTGCCTGGGACAGGGCTATCCACAATGAGCAGTTCTTC
CAWDRAIHNEQFF
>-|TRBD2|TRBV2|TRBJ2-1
TGTGCCAGCAAAAGGACTAGCTCCTACAATGAGCAGTTCTTC
CASKRTSSYNEQFF
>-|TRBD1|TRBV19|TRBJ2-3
TGTGCCAGTAGCCCGGACAGGGGGCGTATGGATACGCAGTATTTT
CASSPDRGRMDTQYF
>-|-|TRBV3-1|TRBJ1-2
TGTGCCAGCAGCCAGACAGGAGAAGCTAACTATGGCTACACCTTC
CASSQTGEANYGYTF
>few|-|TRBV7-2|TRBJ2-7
TGTGCCAGCGAGTTCAGGGGCCCGACAGGCTCCTACGAGCAGTACTTC
CASEFRGPTGSYEQYF
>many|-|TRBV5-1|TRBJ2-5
TGCGCCAGCAGCTCGTGGACCCAGCACCAAGAGACCCAGTACTTC
CASSSWTQHQETQYF
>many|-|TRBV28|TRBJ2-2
TGTGCCAGTGCCGGGGCAGGGCATGGCACCGGGGAGCTGTTTTTT
CASAGAGHGTGELFF
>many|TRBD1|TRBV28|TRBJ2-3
TGTGCCAGCAGTTCTCCAGGGGGCGGGGGCACAGATACGCAGTATTTT
CASSSPGGGGTDTQYF
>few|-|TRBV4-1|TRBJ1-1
TGCGCCAGCAGCCAAACAGGGTACGAAGCTTTCTTT
CASSQTGYEAFF
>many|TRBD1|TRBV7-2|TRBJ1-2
TGTGCCAGCAGCCGCAGAGCGGGGACAGTTTCTAACTATGGCTACACCTTC
CASSRRAGTVSNYGYTF
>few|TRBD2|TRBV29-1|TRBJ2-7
TGCAGCGTTGAGGATAGCGGGGGGAACTACGAGCAGTACTTC
CSVEDSGGNYEQYF
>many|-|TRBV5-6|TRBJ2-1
TGTGCCAGCAGCTTCCCGAACTCCTACAATGAGCAGTTCTTC
CASSFPNSYNEQFF
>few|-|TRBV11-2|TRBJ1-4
TGTGCCAGCAGCTTAGAGCATGCCATTCTCTATAATGAAAAACTGTTTTTT
CASSLEHAILYNEKLFF
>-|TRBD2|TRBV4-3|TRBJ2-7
TGCGCCAGCAGCCAAGAAACTAGCGTCGCCTACGAGCAGTACTTC
CASSQETSVAYEQYF
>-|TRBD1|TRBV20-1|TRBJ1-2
TGCAGCGCCCAGCCTGGGACAGGGGACATCTTATATGGCTACACCTTC
CSAQPGTGDILYGYTF
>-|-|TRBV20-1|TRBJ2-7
TGCAGTGCTAGATCTCGCGCCTTGTTATACGAGCAGTACTTC
CSARSRALLYEQYF
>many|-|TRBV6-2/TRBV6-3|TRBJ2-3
TGTGCCAGCAGGCAATCTGGCGGTTACCCCACAGATACGCAGTATTTT
CASRQSGGYPTDTQYF
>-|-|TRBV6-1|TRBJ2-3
TGTGCCAGCAAACCGTGGAGCGGAGGCACAGATACGCAGTATTTT
CASKPWSGGTDTQYF
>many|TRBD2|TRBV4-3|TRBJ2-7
TGCGCCAGCAGCCAAGGACTAGCGGGAGGTGTCTACGAGCAGTACTTC
CASSQGLAGGVYEQYF
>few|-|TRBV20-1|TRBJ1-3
TGCAGTGCTAGAGAGAAAGGCGGAAACACCATATATTTT
CSAREKGGNTIYF
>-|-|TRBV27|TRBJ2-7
TGTGCCAGCAGTTCCCGGGATAGAGGGGACTACGAGCAGTACTTC
CASSSRDRGDYEQYF
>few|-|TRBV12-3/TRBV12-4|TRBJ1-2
TGTGCCAGCAGTTTAAGTAGGGACAATGGCTACACCTTC
CASSLSRDNGYTF
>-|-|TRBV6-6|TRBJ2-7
TGTGCCAGCAGTTATGGCGCTGCGGGCGAGCAGTACTTC
CASSYGAAGEQYF
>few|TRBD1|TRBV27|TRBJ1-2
TGTGCCAGCAGTTCACAGGGGGCCGGGGGCTACACCTTC
CASSSQGAGGYTF
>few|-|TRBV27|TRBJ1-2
TGTGCCAGCAGTTTAAAGGGGGAGACCTTCTATGGCTACACCTTC
CASSLKGETFYGYTF
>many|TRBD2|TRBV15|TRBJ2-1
TGTGCCACCAGCCTGCGGGGGTCCCCCTACAATGAGCAGTTCTTC
CATSLRGSPYNEQFF
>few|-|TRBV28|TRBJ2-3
TGTGCCGCCGGGCAACGAGGAGATACGCAGTATTTT
CAAGQRGDTQYF
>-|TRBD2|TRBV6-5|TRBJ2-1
TGTGCCAGCAGTTACCGGGAGGAGTTAGCGAATGAGCAGTTCTTC
CASSYREELANEQFF
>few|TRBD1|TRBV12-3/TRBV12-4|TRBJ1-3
TGTGCCAGCAGCCTCATACCGGGACAGGCCTCTGGAAACACCATATATTTT
CASSLIPGQASGNTIYF
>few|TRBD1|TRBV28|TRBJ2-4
TGTGCCAGCAGTTTCTCCCACTTGGGGGACAGCAAAAACATTCAGTACTTC
CASSFSHLGDSKNIQYF
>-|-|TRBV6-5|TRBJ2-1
TGTGCCAGCAGTCACTCTGTCGGGGGCCAGGCTTACAATGAGCAGTTCTTC
CASSHSVGGQAYNEQFF
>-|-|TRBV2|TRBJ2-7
TGTGCCAGCACCCCCGGGGCCTACGAGCAGTACTTC
CASTPGAYEQYF
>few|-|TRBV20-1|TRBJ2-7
TGCAGTGCTAGTCTCCGGGGAGTTTCCGAGCAGTACTTC
CSASLRGVSEQYF
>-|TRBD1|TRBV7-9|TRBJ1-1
TGTGCCAGCAGCCCAACGACAGGGCAGAACACTGAAGCTTTCTTT
CASSPTTGQNTEAFF
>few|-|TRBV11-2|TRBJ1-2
TGTGCCAGCAGCTTAGGACCCGGCAGTAACTATGGCTACACCTTC
CASSLGPGSNYGYTF
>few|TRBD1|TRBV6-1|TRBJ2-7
TGTGCCAGCAGCCGCGGACAGGAAATCTACGAGCAGTACTTC
CASSRGQEIYEQYF
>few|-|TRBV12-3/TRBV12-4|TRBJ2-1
TGTGCCAGCAGTTTTCAGGGGAATGAGCAGTTCTTC
CASSFQGNEQFF
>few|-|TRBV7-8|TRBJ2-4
TGTGCCAGCAGCTTAGGTGGTGGCAGCCGCGCCAAAAACATTCAGTACTTC
CASSLGGGSRAKNIQYF